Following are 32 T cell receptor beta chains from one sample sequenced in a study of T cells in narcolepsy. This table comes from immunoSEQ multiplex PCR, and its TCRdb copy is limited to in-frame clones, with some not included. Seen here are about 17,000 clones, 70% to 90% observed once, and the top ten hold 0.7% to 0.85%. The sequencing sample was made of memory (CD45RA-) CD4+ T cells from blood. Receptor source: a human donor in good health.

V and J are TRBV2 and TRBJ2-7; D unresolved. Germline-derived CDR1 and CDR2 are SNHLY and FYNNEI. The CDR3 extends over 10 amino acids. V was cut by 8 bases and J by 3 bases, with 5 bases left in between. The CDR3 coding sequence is TGTGCCAGCGCCGACTACGAGCAGTACTTC. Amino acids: CASADYEQYF.

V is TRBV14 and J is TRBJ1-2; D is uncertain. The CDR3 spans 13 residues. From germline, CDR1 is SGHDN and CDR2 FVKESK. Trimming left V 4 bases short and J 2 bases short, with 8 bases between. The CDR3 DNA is TGTGCCAGCAGCCGGGCGGGGAACTATGGCTACACCTTC. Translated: CASSRAGNYGYTF. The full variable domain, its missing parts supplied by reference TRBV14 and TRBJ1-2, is EAGVTQFPSHSVIEKGQTVTLRCDPISGHDNLYWYRRVMGKEIKFLLHFVKESKQDESGMPNNRFLAERTGGTYSTLKVQPAELEDSGVYFCASSRAGNYGYTFGSGTRLTVV.

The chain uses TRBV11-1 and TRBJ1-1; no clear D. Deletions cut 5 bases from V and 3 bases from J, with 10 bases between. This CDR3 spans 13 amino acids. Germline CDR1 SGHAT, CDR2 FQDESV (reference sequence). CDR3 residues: CASSLQTYTEAFF. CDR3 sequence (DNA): TGTGCCAGCAGCCTTCAGACCTACACTGAAGCTTTCTTT.

The CDR3 region has the DNA TGTGCCAGCAGTTCGTACCACAGGGGGCAAGAGACCCAGTACTTC. It yields the protein CASSSYHRGQETQYF. The gene calls are TRBV6-6 and TRBJ2-5; TRBD1 aligns across 8 bases. The CDR3 has 15 amino acids. Germline loops: CDR1 MNHNY, CDR2 SVGAGI (reference sequence). J was trimmed by 2 bases and V by 4 bases; bases with no gene match: 6.

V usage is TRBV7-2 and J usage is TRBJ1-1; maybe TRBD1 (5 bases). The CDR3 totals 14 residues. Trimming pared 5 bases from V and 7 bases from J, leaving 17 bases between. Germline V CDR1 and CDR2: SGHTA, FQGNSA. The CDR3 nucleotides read TGTGCCAGCAGCACCAGCGCCGGGGGAAATGAAGCTTTCTTT. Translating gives CASSTSAGGNEAFF. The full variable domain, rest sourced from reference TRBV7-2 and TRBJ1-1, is GAGVSQSPSNKVTEKGKDVELRCDPISGHTALYWYRQSLGQGLEFLIYFQGNSAPDKSGLPSDRFSAERTGGSVSTLTIQRTQQEDSAVYLCASSTSAGGNEAFFGQGTRLTVV.

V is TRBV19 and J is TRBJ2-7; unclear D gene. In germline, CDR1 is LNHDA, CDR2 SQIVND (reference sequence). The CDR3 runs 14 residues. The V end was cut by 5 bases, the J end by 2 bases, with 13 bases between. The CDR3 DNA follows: TGTGCCAGTAGTGACCCCAAGCCCCCCTACGAGCAGTACTTC. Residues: CASSDPKPPYEQYF.

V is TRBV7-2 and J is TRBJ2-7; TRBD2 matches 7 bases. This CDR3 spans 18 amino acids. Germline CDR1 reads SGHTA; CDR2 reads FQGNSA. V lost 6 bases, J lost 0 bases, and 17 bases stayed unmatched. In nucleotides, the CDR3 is TGTGCCAGCAGGATGCGTGTGCGGGAGACAGCGCACTCCTACGAGCAGTACTTC. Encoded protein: CASRMRVRETAHSYEQYF.

The CDR3 here is CAWSVGRAGIYGYTF. The DNA for the CDR3 is TGTGCCTGGAGTGTTGGTAGGGCAGGGATCTATGGCTACACCTTC. The J gene is TRBJ1-2, the V gene TRBV30, with a possible D match to TRBD1 (5 bases). The CDR3 is made up of 15 amino acids. Trimming stripped 0 bases from V and 4 bases from J, with 15 bases between. Looked up from germline, CDR1 is GTSNPN and CDR2 is SVGIG (reference sequence).

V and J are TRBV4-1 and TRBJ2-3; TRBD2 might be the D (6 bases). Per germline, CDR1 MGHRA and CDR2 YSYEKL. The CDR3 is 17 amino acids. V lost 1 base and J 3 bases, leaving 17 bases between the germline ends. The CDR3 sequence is CASSQGFGGSATDTQYF. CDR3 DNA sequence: TGCGCCAGCAGCCAAGGTTTTGGAGGGTCGGCGACAGATACGCAGTATTTT.

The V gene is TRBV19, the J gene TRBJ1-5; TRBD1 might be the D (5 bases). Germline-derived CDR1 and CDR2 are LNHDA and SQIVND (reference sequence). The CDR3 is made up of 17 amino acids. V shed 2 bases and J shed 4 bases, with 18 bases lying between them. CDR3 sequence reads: CASSITRAGRGNQPQHF. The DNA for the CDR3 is TGTGCCAGTAGTATAACCAGGGCCGGGAGGGGAAATCAGCCCCAGCATTTT.

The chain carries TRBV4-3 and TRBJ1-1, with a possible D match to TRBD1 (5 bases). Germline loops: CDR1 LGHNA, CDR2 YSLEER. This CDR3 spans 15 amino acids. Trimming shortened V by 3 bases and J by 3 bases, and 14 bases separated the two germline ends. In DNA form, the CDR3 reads TGCGCCAGCAGCCAGTGGGGGGACTCCTACACTGAAGCTTTCTTT. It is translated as CASSQWGDSYTEAFF.

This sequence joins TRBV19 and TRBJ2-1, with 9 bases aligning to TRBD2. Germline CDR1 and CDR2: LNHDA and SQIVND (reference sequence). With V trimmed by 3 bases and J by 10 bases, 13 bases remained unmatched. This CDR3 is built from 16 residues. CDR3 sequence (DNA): TGTGCCAGTAGTATCAAGGGCGGGGGGGCACTAAGGGAGCAGTTCTTC. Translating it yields CASSIKGGGALREQFF.

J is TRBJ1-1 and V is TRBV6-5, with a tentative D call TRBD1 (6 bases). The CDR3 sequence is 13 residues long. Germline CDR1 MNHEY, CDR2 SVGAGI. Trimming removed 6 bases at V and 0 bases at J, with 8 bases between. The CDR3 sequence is CASRQGLNTEAFF. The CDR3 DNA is TGTGCCAGCAGACAGGGCCTGAACACTGAAGCTTTCTTT.

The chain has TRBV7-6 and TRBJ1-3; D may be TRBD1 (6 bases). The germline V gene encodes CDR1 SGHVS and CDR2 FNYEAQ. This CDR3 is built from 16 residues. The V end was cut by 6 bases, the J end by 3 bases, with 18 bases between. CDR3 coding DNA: TGTGCCAGCAGAAAGGGGCTTGGGGGCCGTGGAAACACCATATATTTT. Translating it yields CASRKGLGGRGNTIYF.

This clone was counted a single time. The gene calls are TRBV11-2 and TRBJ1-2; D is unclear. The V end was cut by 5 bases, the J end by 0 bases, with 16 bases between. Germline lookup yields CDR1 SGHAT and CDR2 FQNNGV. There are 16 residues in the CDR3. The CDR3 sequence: CASSPLRGFTNYGYTF. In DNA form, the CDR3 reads TGTGCCAGCAGCCCCCTTCGGGGATTTACTAACTATGGCTACACCTTC.

This CDR3 is CASSLLGLGRYNEQFF. Here the CDR3 DNA reads TGTGCCAGCAGCTTGTTGGGACTAGGGAGGTACAATGAGCAGTTCTTC. The chain has TRBV5-6 and TRBJ2-1; the match to TRBD2 covers 8 bases. CDR3 length: 16 amino acids. Trimming cost V 1 base and J 4 bases; bases outside gene matches: 7. Germline CDR1 is SGHDT and CDR2 is YYEEEE.

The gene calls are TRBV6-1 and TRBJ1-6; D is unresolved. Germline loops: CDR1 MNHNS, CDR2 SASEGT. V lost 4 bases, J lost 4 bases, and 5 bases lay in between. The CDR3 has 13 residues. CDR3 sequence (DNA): TGTGCCAGCAGTGCCGAGTATAATTCACCCCTCCACTTT. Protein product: CASSAEYNSPLHF.

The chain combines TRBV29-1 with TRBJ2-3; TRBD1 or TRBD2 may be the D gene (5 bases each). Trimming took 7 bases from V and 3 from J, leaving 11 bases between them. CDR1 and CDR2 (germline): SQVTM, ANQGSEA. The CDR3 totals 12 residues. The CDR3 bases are TGCAGCGCAGGGCGGGTGACAGATACGCAGTATTTT. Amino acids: CSAGRVTDTQYF.

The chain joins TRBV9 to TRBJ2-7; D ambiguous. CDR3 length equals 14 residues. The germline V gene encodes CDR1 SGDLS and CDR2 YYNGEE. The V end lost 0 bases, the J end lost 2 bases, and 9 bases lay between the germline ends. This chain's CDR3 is CASSVAITAYEQYF. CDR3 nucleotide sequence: TGTGCCAGCAGCGTAGCTATAACGGCCTACGAGCAGTACTTC.

The CDR3 loop reads CASTSGQGADTQYF. Written as DNA, the CDR3 is TGTGCCAGCACCTCCGGACAGGGCGCAGATACGCAGTATTTT. V and J are TRBV7-8 and TRBJ2-3, with 8 positions matching TRBD1. This CDR3 comprises 14 residues. The junction had 7 bases not matched to a gene; V was cut back by 7 bases and J by 4 bases. Germline V lookup: CDR1 SGHVS, CDR2 FQNEAQ.

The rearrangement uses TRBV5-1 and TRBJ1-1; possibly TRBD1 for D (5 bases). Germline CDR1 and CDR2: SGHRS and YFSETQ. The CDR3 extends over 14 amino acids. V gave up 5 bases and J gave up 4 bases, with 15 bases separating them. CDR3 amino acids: CASRPQSGGTEAFF. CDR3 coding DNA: TGCGCCAGCAGACCCCAGAGCGGGGGCACTGAAGCTTTCTTT.

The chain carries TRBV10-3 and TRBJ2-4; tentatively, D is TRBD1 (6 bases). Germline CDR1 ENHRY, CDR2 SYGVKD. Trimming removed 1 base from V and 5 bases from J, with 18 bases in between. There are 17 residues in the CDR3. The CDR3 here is CAISEFPTGFGENIQYF. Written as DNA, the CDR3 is TGTGCCATCAGTGAGTTTCCTACAGGGTTCGGGGAAAACATTCAGTACTTC.

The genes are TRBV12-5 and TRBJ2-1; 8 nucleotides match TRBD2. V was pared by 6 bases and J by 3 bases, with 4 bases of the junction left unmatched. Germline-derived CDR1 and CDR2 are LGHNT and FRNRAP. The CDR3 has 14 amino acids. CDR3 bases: TGTGCTAGTGGCCGGAGCGGGAGCTACAATGAGCAGTTCTTC. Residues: CASGRSGSYNEQFF.

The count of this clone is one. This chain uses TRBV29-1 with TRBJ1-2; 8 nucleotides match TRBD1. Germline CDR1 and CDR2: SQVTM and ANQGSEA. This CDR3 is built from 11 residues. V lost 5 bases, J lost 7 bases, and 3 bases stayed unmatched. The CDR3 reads CSVQGARGYTF. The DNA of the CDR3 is TGCAGCGTTCAGGGGGCGCGTGGCTACACCTTC.

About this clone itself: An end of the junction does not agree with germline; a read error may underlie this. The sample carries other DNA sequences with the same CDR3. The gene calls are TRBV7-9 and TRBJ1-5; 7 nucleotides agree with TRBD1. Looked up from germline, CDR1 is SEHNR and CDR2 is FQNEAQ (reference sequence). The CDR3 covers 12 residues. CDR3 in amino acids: CASSLRGQPQHF. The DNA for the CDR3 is TGTGCCAGCAGCTTGAGGGGGCAGCCTCAGCATTTT.

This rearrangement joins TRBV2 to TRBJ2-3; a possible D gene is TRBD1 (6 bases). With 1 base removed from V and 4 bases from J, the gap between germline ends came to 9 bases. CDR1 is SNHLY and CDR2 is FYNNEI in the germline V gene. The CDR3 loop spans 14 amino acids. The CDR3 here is CASSEGTDADTQYF. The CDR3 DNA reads TGTGCCAGCAGTGAAGGGACAGATGCAGATACGCAGTATTTT.

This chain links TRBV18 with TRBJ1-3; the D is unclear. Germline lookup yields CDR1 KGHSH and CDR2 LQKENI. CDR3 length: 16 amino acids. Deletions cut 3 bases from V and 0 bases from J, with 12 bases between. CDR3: CASSPDGAVSGNTIYF. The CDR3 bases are TGTGCCAGCTCACCGGACGGTGCCGTCTCTGGAAACACCATATATTTT.

For the CDR3, the DNA is TGTGCCAGTAGATGGTCTAGCGGGGGGTACTACGAGCAGTACTTC. Its translation is CASRWSSGGYYEQYF. V gene TRBV19 combines with J gene TRBJ2-7, with 11 bases identical to TRBD2. Germline V gene data show CDR1 as LNHDA and CDR2 as SQIVND (reference sequence). CDR3 length: 15 amino acids. The V gene end was trimmed by 6 bases and the J gene end by 3 bases; junction bases not matched to a gene: 7.

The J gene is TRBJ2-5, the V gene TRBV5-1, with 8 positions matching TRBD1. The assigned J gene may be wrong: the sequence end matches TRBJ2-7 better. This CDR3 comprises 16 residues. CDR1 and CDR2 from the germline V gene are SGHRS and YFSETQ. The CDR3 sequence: CASSFLLTGGSYEQYF. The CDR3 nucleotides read TGCGCCAGCAGCTTTTTACTTACAGGGGGGTCCTACGAGCAGTACTTC.

CDR3 DNA: TGCGCCAGCAGCATTCAACTAGCGGGGGGCACAGATACGCAGTATTTT. Translating it yields CASSIQLAGGTDTQYF. V gene TRBV5-1 combines with J gene TRBJ2-3; 11 bases map to TRBD2. The junction had 5 bases not matched to a gene; V was cut back by 4 bases and J by 1 base. The CDR3 spans 16 residues. CDR1 is SGHRS and CDR2 is YFSETQ in the germline V gene. Complete variable domain (other parts from reference TRBV5-1 and TRBJ2-3): KAGVTQTPRYLIKTRGQQVTLSCSPISGHRSVSWYQQTPGQGLQFLFEYFSETQRNKGNFPGRFSGRQFSNSRSEMNVSTLELGDSALYLCASSIQLAGGTDTQYFGPGTRLTVL.

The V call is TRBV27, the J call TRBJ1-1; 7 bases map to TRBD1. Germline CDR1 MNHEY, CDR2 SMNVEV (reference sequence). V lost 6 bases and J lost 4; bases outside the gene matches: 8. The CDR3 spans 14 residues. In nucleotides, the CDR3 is TGTGCCAGCAGGTTAACAGGGGTGGGCACTGAAGCTTTCTTT. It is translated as CASRLTGVGTEAFF.

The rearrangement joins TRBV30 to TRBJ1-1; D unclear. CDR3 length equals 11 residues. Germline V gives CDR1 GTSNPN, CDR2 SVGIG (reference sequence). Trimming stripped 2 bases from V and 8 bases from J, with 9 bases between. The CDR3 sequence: CAWSPVQEAFF. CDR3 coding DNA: TGTGCCTGGAGTCCGGTCCAGGAAGCTTTCTTT.